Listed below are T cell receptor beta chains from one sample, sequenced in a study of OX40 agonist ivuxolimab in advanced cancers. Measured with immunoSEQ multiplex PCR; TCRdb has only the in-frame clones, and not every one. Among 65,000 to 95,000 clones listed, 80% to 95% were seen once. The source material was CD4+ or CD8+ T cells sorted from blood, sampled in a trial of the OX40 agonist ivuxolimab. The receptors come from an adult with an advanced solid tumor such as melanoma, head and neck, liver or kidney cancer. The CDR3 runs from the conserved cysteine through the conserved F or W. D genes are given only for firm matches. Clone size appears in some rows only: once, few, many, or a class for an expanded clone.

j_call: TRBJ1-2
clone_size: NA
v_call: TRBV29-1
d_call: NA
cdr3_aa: CSVEEQTAANYGYTF
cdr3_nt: TGCAGCGTTGAAGAACAGACAGCCGCTAACTATGGCTACACCTTC

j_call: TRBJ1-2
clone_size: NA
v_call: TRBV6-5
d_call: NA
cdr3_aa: CASSTRAVDGYTF
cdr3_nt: TGTGCCAGCAGTACCAGGGCGGTGGATGGCTACACCTTC

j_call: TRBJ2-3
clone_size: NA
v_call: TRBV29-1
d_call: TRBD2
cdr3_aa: CSGAGEGTDTQYF
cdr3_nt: TGCAGCGGAGCGGGGGAAGGCACAGATACGCAGTATTTT

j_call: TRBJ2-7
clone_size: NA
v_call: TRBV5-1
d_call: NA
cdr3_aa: CASSTQQGEIPYEQYF
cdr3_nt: TGCGCCAGCAGCACCCAACAGGGTGAGATTCCCTACGAGCAGTACTTC

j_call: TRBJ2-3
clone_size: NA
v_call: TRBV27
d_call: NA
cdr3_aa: CATRDFDTDTQYF
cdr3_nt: TGTGCCACCCGGGACTTTGACACAGATACGCAGTATTTT

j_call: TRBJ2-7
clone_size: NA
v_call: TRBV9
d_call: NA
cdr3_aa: CASSSSLGEQYF
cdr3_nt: TGTGCCAGCAGCTCTAGCCTGGGCGAGCAGTACTTC

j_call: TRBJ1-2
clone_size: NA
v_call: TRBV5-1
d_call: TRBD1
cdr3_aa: CASSDRGWEYGYTF
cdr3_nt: TGCGCCAGCAGCGACAGGGGGTGGGAGTATGGCTACACCTTC

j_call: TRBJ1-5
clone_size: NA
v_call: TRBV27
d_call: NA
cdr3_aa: CASSLAWDGIFSNQPQHF
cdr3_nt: TGTGCCAGCAGTTTAGCGTGGGACGGTATATTTAGCAATCAGCCCCAGCATTTT

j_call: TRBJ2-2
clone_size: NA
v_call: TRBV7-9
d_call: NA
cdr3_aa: CASSPSGQGNTGELFF
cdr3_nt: TGTGCCAGCAGCCCGAGCGGGCAGGGGAACACCGGGGAGCTGTTTTTT

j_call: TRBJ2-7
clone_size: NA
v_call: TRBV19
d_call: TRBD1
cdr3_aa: CASKPGQGYYEQYF
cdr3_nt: TGTGCCAGTAAACCGGGACAGGGGTACTACGAGCAGTACTTC

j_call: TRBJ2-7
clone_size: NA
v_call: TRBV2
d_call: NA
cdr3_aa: CASSEYEQYF
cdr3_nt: TGTGCCAGCAGTGAATACGAGCAGTACTTC

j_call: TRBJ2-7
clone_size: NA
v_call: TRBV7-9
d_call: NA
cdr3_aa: CASSFSLATGSYEQYF
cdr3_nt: TGTGCCAGCAGCTTTAGTTTAGCGACAGGCTCCTACGAGCAGTACTTC

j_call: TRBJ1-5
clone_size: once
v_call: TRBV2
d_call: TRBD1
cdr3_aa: CASSPRSTGDNQLQHF
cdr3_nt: TGTGCCAGCAGTCCCCGCTCAACAGGGGACAATCAGCTCCAGCATTTT

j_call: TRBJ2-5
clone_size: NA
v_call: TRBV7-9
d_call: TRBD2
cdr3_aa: CASSLGPRRAGGQETQYF
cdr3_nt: TGTGCCAGCAGCTTAGGACCAAGGAGAGCGGGGGGGCAAGAGACCCAGTACTTC

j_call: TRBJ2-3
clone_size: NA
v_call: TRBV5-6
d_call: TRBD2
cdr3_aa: CASSSGSGGDYTQYF
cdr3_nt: TGTGCCAGCAGTTCGGGTAGCGGGGGAGACTATACGCAGTATTTT

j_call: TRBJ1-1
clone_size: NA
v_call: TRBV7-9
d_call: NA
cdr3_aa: CASSLGGAEAFF
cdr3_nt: TGTGCCAGCAGCTTAGGTGGCGCTGAAGCTTTCTTT